This TCR beta chain was profiled in a study of tumor-infiltrating lymphocytes in primary liver carcinoma. Whole-study context: Stage T1-T3 N0M0 and a size of roughly 4 to 10 cm characterized the tumors. Study outcomes and limitations: Blood had a significantly lower top-250-clone fraction than tumors did (p = 0.039).

A note on this clonotype: Antigen specificity is unknown.

With roughly 500 ng total RNA as template and a constant-region primer, TCR beta cDNA was made. Libraries covering TCR beta were generated through three nested multiplex PCR rounds (using a slightly modified ARM-PCR). The first two PCR rounds used TRBV1-TRBV30 forward primers with a C-beta reverse primer, nine to ten cycles each. From the multiplex PCR reads, TCRdb called clonotypes with MiXCR, one entry per CDR3 protein. The data hold over 75,000 distinct CDR3 sequences, with less than 70% observed a single time. For each extraction, RNA and DNA were obtained together from around 20-30 mg of unsorted bulk tissue. V was shortened by 1 base and J by 4 bases, with 12 bases between the two germline ends. CDR1 is SGHRS and CDR2 is YFSETQ in the germline V gene. CDR3 length: 15 residues.

The chain combines TRBV5-1 with TRBJ2-1; D gene ambiguous. The source material was tumor-adjacent normal liver tissue. The receptor was derived from a man in his forties with primary liver carcinoma and hepatitis B virus infection. The CDR3 reads CASSLNNNLYNEQFF. The CDR3 DNA reads TGCGCCAGCAGCTTGAACAACAACCTATACAATGAGCAGTTCTTC.